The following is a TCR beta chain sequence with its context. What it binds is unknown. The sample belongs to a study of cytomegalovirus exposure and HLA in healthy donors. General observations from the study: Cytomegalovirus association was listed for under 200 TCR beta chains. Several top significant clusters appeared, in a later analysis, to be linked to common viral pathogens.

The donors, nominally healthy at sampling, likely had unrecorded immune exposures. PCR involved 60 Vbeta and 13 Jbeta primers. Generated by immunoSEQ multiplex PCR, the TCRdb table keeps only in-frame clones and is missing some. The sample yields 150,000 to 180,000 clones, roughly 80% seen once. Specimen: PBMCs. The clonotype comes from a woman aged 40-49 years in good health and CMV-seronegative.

The CDR3 DNA sequence: TGTGCCAGCAGCTTAAATACGGCAGGCTATGGCTACACCTTC. Its protein product is CASSLNTAGYGYTF. The chain recombines TRBV11-2 with TRBJ1-2; no definite D call. The CDR3 has 14 amino acids. V lost 2 bases, J lost 4 bases, and 11 bases lay in between. The germline gives CDR1 SGHAT, CDR2 FQNNGV. The variable domain in full, with the rest retrieved from reference TRBV11-2 and TRBJ1-2, is EAGVAQSPRYKIIEKRQSVAFWCNPISGHATLYWYQQILGQGPKLLIQFQNNGVVDDSQLPKDRFSAERLKGVDSTLKIQPAKLEDSAVYLCASSLNTAGYGYTFGSGTRLTVV.